This record covers a single T cell receptor (beta chain). No antigen is known for it. Germline V CDR1 and CDR2: LNHDA, SQIVND (reference sequence). The CDR3 is 18 amino acids. Trimming cost V 2 bases and J 3 bases, with 22 bases left between them. This record comes from a study of cytomegalovirus exposure and HLA in healthy donors. Overall study results and limits: Immune exposure was documented only through CMV serostatus.

Both 60 Vbeta primers and 13 Jbeta primers went into the PCR. In the original processing: Later analysis identified tens of millions of unique TCR beta chains, about 12 million shared. The repertoire was sequenced with immunoSEQ multiplex PCR; TCRdb's copy has only in-frame clones and lacks some. V, J and clone size derive from that table, while D and trimming were established from the DNA sequence. The sample records 120,000 or so clones, about two thirds being singletons. The origin of this receptor is a man aged 25-45 years in good health and CMV-seronegative. The rearrangement uses TRBV19 and TRBJ1-1, with unresolved D. The sequenced sample consisted of PBMCs. CDR3 DNA sequence: TGTGCCAGTAGTATATTGATTATTGAGGCCGCATGGGACACTGAAGCTTTCTTT. It specifies CASSILIIEAAWDTEAFF.